The 32 T cell receptor beta chains reported below all come from one sample, sequenced in a study of blood T cell repertoires in COVID-19. The data were produced by immunoSEQ multiplex PCR, yet TCRdb's version contains in-frame clones alone and is incomplete. The table shows around 200,000 clones, with around 89% occurring only once. Sequenced: PBMCs or T cells enriched from blood (not recorded which). The receptors stem from a young woman who had recovered from COVID-19.

This rearrangement joins TRBV15 to TRBJ2-7; D may be TRBD2 (6 bases). This CDR3 spans 15 amino acids. Germline V gives CDR1 LNHNV, CDR2 YYDKDF (reference sequence). With 0 bases removed from V and 2 bases from J, the gap between germline ends came to 11 bases. The CDR3 nucleotides are TGTGCCACCAGCAGAGATTTGGCGGGACCCTACGAGCAGTACTTC. The encoded protein is CATSRDLAGPYEQYF. Drawing the rest from reference TRBV15 and TRBJ2-7, the complete variable domain is DAMVIQNPRYQVTQFGKPVTLSCSQTLNHNVMYWYQQKSSQAPKLLFHYYDKDFNNEADTPDNFQSRRPNTSFCFLDIRSPGLGDTAMYLCATSRDLAGPYEQYFGPGTRLTVT.

This clone has just a few counts. The chain has TRBV18 and TRBJ2-1; 7 bases fit TRBD1. Germline CDR1 KGHSH, CDR2 LQKENI. CDR3 size: 15 residues. V lost 5 bases to trimming and J lost 6 bases; unmatched junction nucleotides: 10. The CDR3 nucleotides are TGTGCCAGCTCATCCCCGGGACAGAGTTCCAATGAGCAGTTCTTC. This sequence encodes CASSSPGQSSNEQFF.

This chain connects TRBV5-4 to TRBJ2-1, with 7 bases lining up with TRBD1. The CDR3 spans 16 residues. The V gene end was trimmed by 5 bases and the J gene end by 8 bases; junction bases not matched to a gene: 16. CDR1 is SGHNT, CDR2 YYREEE, per germline (reference sequence). CDR3 nucleotide sequence: TGTGCCAGCAGGTGGGATTACCGGGACAGACTCGATGAGCAGTTCTTC. It encodes CASRWDYRDRLDEQFF.

The genes are TRBV6-5 and TRBJ1-5; D not certain. Trimming took 5 bases from V and 0 from J, leaving 5 bases between them. CDR1 MNHEY and CDR2 SVGAGI come from the germline V gene. The CDR3 covers 13 residues. The CDR3 loop is CASSQVSNQPQHF. The CDR3 nucleotides read TGTGCCAGCAGTCAGGTTAGCAATCAGCCCCAGCATTTT.

This rearrangement joins TRBV11-1 to TRBJ2-1, with TRBD2 identical over 9 bases. V was clipped by 8 bases and J by 7 bases; unmatched bases: 15. Germline lookup yields CDR1 SGHAT and CDR2 FQDESV (reference sequence). This CDR3 region has 16 residues. Here the CDR3 DNA reads TGTGCCAGCTCCCATTGGGGCGGGAGGGCCAAAAATGAGCAGTTCTTC. This encodes CASSHWGGRAKNEQFF. The variable domain in full, with the rest retrieved from reference TRBV11-1 and TRBJ2-1, is EAEVAQSPRYKITEKSQAVAFWCDPISGHATLYWYRQILGQGPELLVQFQDESVVDDSQLPKDRFSAERLKGVDSTLKIQPAELGDSAMYLCASSHWGGRAKNEQFFGPGTRLTVL.

The chain links TRBV5-6 to TRBJ2-6; unclear D gene. This CDR3 region has 17 residues. Trimming took 0 bases from V and 2 from J, leaving 12 bases between them. In germline, CDR1 is SGHDT, CDR2 YYEEEE. The CDR3 DNA follows: TGTGCCAGCAGCTTGGACGCAGTTCTGGCTGGGGCCAACGTCCTGACTTTC. Translation gives CASSLDAVLAGANVLTF.

The chain joins TRBV5-1 to TRBJ2-1; 11 positions match TRBD2. V lost 1 base and J lost 2; bases outside the gene matches: 5. Germline V CDR1 and CDR2: SGHRS, YFSETQ. The CDR3 loop spans 17 amino acids. CDR3 in DNA: TGCGCCAGCAGCTTGCTTCCGGGACTAGCGGCCTACAATGAGCAGTTCTTC. Its protein product is CASSLLPGLAAYNEQFF.

The chain carries TRBV28 and TRBJ1-5; a weak D match, TRBD1 (5 bases). Trimming left V 6 bases short and J 1 base short, with 16 bases between. The CDR3 has 16 amino acids. Germline V CDR1 and CDR2: MDHEN, SYDVKM. The CDR3 spells CASSPRAGHSNQPQHF. The CDR3, as DNA: TGTGCCAGCAGCCCCCGGGCGGGGCACAGCAATCAGCCCCAGCATTTT.

The V and J genes are TRBV7-2 and TRBJ1-5, with D perhaps matching TRBD1 (6 bases). Germline loops: CDR1 SGHTA, CDR2 FQGNSA. The CDR3 sequence is 13 residues long. The ends were cut back, 5 bases at V and 3 bases at J, with 8 bases in the middle. The CDR3 loop reads CASSGQPNQPQHF. As DNA, the CDR3 is TGTGCCAGCAGCGGACAGCCCAATCAGCCCCAGCATTTT.

This chain uses TRBV7-2 with TRBJ2-5; perhaps TRBD1 as D (6 bases). The CDR3 has 13 residues. V lost 6 bases and J 4 bases, leaving 12 bases between the germline ends. Germline V gene data show CDR1 as SGHTA and CDR2 as FQGNSA. Written as DNA, the CDR3 is TGTGCCAGCAGTAGGGGGTTTGGAGAGACCCAGTACTTC. Amino acids: CASSRGFGETQYF.

This rearrangement joins TRBV3-1 (or the pseudogene TRBV3-2) to TRBJ2-1; no clear D gene. The CDR3 is 15 amino acids. CDR1 and CDR2 from the germline V gene are LGHDT and YNNKEL (reference sequence). V dropped 5 bases and J dropped 0 bases, with 11 bases sitting between them. CDR3 residues: CASSSRPSSYNEQFF. The CDR3 bases are TGTGCCAGCAGCTCCCGCCCGAGCTCCTACAATGAGCAGTTCTTC.

The chain is built from TRBV18 and TRBJ2-1, with 11 bases lining up with TRBD2. Per the germline V gene, CDR1 is KGHSH and CDR2 is LQKENI. J gave up 8 bases and V 2 bases, and 8 bases lay outside the gene matches. The CDR3 sequence is 16 residues long. The CDR3 DNA is TGTGCCAGCTCACCATTAGCGGGAGGGCAATGGTATGAGCAGTTCTTC. Protein sequence: CASSPLAGGQWYEQFF. Drawing the rest from reference TRBV18 and TRBJ2-1, the complete variable domain is NAGVMQNPRHLVRRRGQEARLRCSPMKGHSHVYWYRQLPEEGLKFMVYLQKENIIDESGMPKERFSAEFPKEGPSILRIQQVVRGDSAAYFCASSPLAGGQWYEQFFGPGTRLTVL.

V gene TRBV7-2 combines with J gene TRBJ2-5; maybe TRBD2 (6 bases). The CDR3 loop spans 13 amino acids. The V gene lost 5 bases and the J gene lost 5 bases, with 12 bases spanning the gap. Per germline, CDR1 SGHTA and CDR2 FQGNSA. CDR3 coding DNA: TGTGCCAGCAGCCCGGGGGTCGGCGAGACCCAGTACTTC. Amino acid sequence: CASSPGVGETQYF.

This rearrangement joins TRBV28 to TRBJ2-1, with D perhaps TRBD2 (6 bases). The CDR3 extends over 15 amino acids. The V gene's germline CDR1 is MDHEN and CDR2 SYDVKM. V was cut by 10 bases and J by 0 bases, with 16 bases left in between. Here the CDR3 reads CATRGGPNSYNEQFF. The CDR3 DNA is TGTGCCACGAGAGGAGGGCCGAACTCCTACAATGAGCAGTTCTTC.

The chain links TRBV7-9 to TRBJ2-7, with a tentative D call TRBD2 (6 bases). Germline CDR1 is SEHNR and CDR2 is FQNEAQ (reference sequence). With 1 base removed from V and 2 bases from J, the gap between germline ends came to 12 bases. The length of the CDR3 is 15 residues. The CDR3 loop reads CASSLGVAVTYEQYF. CDR3 nucleotides: TGTGCCAGCAGCTTAGGGGTAGCGGTAACCTACGAGCAGTACTTC.

The rearrangement joins TRBV19 to TRBJ2-5, with 7 bases lining up with TRBD1. Germline V lookup: CDR1 LNHDA, CDR2 SQIVND (reference sequence). V was clipped by 4 bases and J by 3 bases; unmatched bases: 8. The CDR3 length is 15 residues. The CDR3 protein is CASSSDRVGEETQYF. DNA of the CDR3: TGTGCCAGTAGTAGCGACAGGGTTGGGGAAGAGACCCAGTACTTC.

The J gene is TRBJ2-1, the V gene TRBV27, with 12 nucleotides matching TRBD2. Unmatched junction bases numbered 7, after V lost 6 bases and J lost 7 bases. This CDR3 is 15 amino acids long. CDR1 MNHEY and CDR2 SMNVEV come from the germline V gene (reference sequence). CDR3 sequence: CASRLAGGPGNEQFF. The CDR3 DNA reads as TGTGCCAGCAGACTAGCGGGAGGCCCGGGGAATGAGCAGTTCTTC.

The chain recombines TRBV6-2 or TRBV6-3 with TRBJ1-1; the match to TRBD1 covers 9 bases. Germline values: CDR1 MNHEY, CDR2 SVGEGT. Losses at the gene ends were 6 bases for V and 11 bases for J; bases not matched to a gene: 16. This CDR3 has 15 residues. CDR3 nucleotide sequence: TGTGCCAGCAGCCCCCTGACCCGACAGGGGGAGAGGGCTTTCTTT. As protein: CASSPLTRQGERAFF.

The CDR3 DNA reads TGTGCCAGCTCACCCCTTAGCGTCTACAATGAGCAGTTCTTC. Protein: CASSPLSVYNEQFF. J is TRBJ2-1 and V is TRBV18, with D possibly TRBD2 on 5 matching bases. Trimming left V 3 bases short and J 3 bases short, with 9 bases between. CDR3 length: 14 amino acids. Germline lookup yields CDR1 KGHSH and CDR2 LQKENI. Based on the CDR3 plus reference TRBV18 and TRBJ2-1, the full variable domain is NAGVMQNPRHLVRRRGQEARLRCSPMKGHSHVYWYRQLPEEGLKFMVYLQKENIIDESGMPKERFSAEFPKEGPSILRIQQVVRGDSAAYFCASSPLSVYNEQFFGPGTRLTVL.

J is TRBJ1-4 and V is TRBV4-1; D may be TRBD1 (6 bases). The germline gives CDR1 MGHRA, CDR2 YSYEKL. Trimming removed 0 bases from V and 10 bases from J, with 30 bases in between. CDR3 length: 20 amino acids. The CDR3 region is CASSQDLGQGTRKLTRKLFF. CDR3 coding DNA: TGCGCCAGCAGCCAAGATTTGGGTCAGGGGACCCGTAAGCTGACACGAAAACTGTTTTTT.

The chain joins TRBV5-1 to TRBJ1-2; TRBD1 matches 9 bases. This CDR3 spans 17 amino acids. Germline CDR1 is SGHRS and CDR2 is YFSETQ. Trimming took 4 bases from V and 4 from J; bases not matched to a gene: 14. CDR3 in amino acids: CASSPGQGPGGFYGYTF. The CDR3 DNA is TGCGCCAGCAGCCCCGGACAGGGGCCAGGCGGGTTCTATGGCTACACCTTC.

V is TRBV4-3 and J is TRBJ1-2; the match to TRBD1 covers 8 bases. Germline CDR1 reads LGHNA; CDR2 reads YSLEER. The V and J ends lost 4 bases and 4 bases, in that order; junction bases with no gene match: 5. This CDR3 region has 14 residues. The DNA for the CDR3 is TGCGCCAGCAGCCCCTACGGACAGGGCTATGGCTACACCTTC. It yields the protein CASSPYGQGYGYTF.

The chain recombines TRBV6-5 with TRBJ2-7; 8 bases agree with TRBD2. The germline V gene has CDR1 MNHEY and CDR2 SVGAGI. The ends lost 6 bases at V and 5 bases at J; junction bases unmatched: 6. This CDR3 has 13 residues. CDR3 region: CASRTSGSDEQYF. CDR3 nucleotide sequence: TGTGCCAGCAGGACCAGCGGGAGCGACGAGCAGTACTTC.

V and J are TRBV18 and TRBJ2-1; 7 bases map to TRBD2. Germline V gene sequence: CDR1 KGHSH, CDR2 LQKENI. After removal of 2 bases from V and 15 bases from J, the junction contained 7 bases not matched to a gene. This CDR3 region has 12 residues. CDR3 protein: CASSPIGREWFF. CDR3 nucleotides: TGTGCCAGCTCACCAATTGGGCGGGAGTGGTTCTTC.

This chain uses TRBV19 with TRBJ2-5; TRBD1 matches 8 bases. The germline V gene has CDR1 LNHDA and CDR2 SQIVND (reference sequence). CDR3 length: 15 residues. V was clipped by 1 base and J by 3 bases; unmatched bases: 4. The CDR3 region is CASSIVGTGEETQYF. For the CDR3, the DNA is TGTGCCAGTAGTATAGTCGGGACAGGAGAAGAGACCCAGTACTTC.

This clone was picked up one time. The chain uses TRBV6-2 or TRBV6-3 and TRBJ1-5, with D possibly being TRBD1 (6 bases). Trimming removed 5 bases at V and 9 bases at J, with 20 bases between. This CDR3 region has 15 residues. The V gene's germline CDR1 is MNHEY and CDR2 SVGEGT. Here the CDR3 DNA reads TGTGCCAGCAGTCACAGGGCCTTGGTGGTTTGGCCCCAGCATTTT. Amino acid sequence: CASSHRALVVWPQHF.

The chain recombines TRBV7-9 with TRBJ2-2, with 13 bases that match TRBD2. CDR1 and CDR2 from the germline V gene are SEHNR and FQNEAQ (reference sequence). J gave up 0 bases and V 5 bases, and 9 bases lay outside the gene matches. The CDR3 totals 19 residues. The CDR3 DNA is TGTGCCAGCAGCCCGAAGACTAGCGGGAGGATCTCGAACACCGGGGAGCTGTTTTTT. Translated, it gives CASSPKTSGRISNTGELFF.

This clone was recorded only once. The chain is built from TRBV4-1 and TRBJ2-1; the match to TRBD2 covers 8 bases. The CDR3 contains 14 residues. Germline V gene data show CDR1 as MGHRA and CDR2 as YSYEKL. The ends lost 1 base at V and 6 bases at J; junction bases unmatched: 2. This CDR3 is CASSQAGGPNEQFF. The CDR3 bases are TGCGCCAGCAGCCAAGCGGGAGGGCCCAATGAGCAGTTCTTC.

The chain uses TRBV9 and TRBJ2-3; TRBD2 matches at 8 bases. V shed 0 bases, J shed 2 bases, and the junction held 8 bases outside the gene matches. This CDR3 comprises 17 residues. Germline V gives CDR1 SGDLS, CDR2 YYNGEE. The CDR3 loop is CASSVASLAENTDTQYF. CDR3 DNA sequence: TGTGCCAGCAGCGTAGCTTCACTAGCGGAGAACACAGATACGCAGTATTTT.

The rearrangement joins TRBV19 to TRBJ2-2, with TRBD2 identical over 7 bases. The J segment lost 4 bases and the V segment lost 1 base, leaving 6 bases of the junction unmatched. This CDR3 spans 16 amino acids. The V gene's germline CDR1 is LNHDA and CDR2 SQIVND (reference sequence). In DNA, the CDR3 is TGTGCCAGTAGTATAGTTGCGGGAGCTGGCACCGGGGAGCTGTTTTTT. Encoded protein: CASSIVAGAGTGELFF.

The V call is TRBV19, the J call TRBJ1-2; maybe TRBD1 (5 bases). Deletions cut 2 bases from V and 3 bases from J, with 16 bases between. Germline CDR1 LNHDA, CDR2 SQIVND (reference sequence). The CDR3 contains 16 residues. In nucleotides, the CDR3 is TGTGCCAGTAGTATATCATCAGGGTATGGTGACTATGGCTACACCTTC. Its protein is CASSISSGYGDYGYTF.

This clone was found a few times. This chain uses TRBV19 with TRBJ2-7; a weak D match, TRBD1 (6 bases). Germline V gene sequence: CDR1 LNHDA, CDR2 SQIVND (reference sequence). The germline V and J ends were trimmed by 4 bases and 2 bases, with 12 bases remaining between them. This CDR3 region has 14 residues. The chain's CDR3 is CASSTDRGTYEQYF. DNA for the CDR3: TGTGCCAGTAGTACGGACAGAGGGACCTACGAGCAGTACTTC.